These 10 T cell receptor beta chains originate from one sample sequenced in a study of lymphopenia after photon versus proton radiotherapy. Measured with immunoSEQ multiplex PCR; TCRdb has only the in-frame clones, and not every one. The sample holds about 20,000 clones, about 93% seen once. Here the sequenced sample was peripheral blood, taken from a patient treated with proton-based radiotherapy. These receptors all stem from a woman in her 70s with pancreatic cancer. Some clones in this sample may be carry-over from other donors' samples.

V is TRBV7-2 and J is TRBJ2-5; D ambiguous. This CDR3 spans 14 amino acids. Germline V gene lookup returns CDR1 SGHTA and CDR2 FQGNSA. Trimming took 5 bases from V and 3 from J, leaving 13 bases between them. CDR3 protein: CASSPSFGEETQYF. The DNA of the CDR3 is TGTGCCAGCAGCCCGAGTTTTGGTGAAGAGACCCAGTACTTC.

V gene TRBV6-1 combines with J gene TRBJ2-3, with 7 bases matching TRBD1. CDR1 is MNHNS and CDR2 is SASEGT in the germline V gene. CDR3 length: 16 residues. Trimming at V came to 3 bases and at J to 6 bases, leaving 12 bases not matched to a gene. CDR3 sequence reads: CASSDRQGKTWDTQYF. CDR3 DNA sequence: TGTGCCAGCAGTGACCGACAGGGTAAAACGTGGGATACGCAGTATTTT.

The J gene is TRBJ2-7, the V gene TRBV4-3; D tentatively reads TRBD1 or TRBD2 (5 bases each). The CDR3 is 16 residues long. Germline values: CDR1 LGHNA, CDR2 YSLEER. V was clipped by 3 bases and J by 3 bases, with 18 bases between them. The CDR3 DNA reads TGCGCCAGCAGCCAGGAGGCCCCGGCAGGGTTCTACGAGCAGTACTTC. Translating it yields CASSQEAPAGFYEQYF.

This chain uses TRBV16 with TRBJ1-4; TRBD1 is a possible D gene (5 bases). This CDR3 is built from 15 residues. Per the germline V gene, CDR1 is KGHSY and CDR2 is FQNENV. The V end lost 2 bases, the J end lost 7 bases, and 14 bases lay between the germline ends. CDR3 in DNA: TGTGCCAGCAGCCAAATGGGGGTCCAGGGTGAAAAACTGTTTTTT. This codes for CASSQMGVQGEKLFF.

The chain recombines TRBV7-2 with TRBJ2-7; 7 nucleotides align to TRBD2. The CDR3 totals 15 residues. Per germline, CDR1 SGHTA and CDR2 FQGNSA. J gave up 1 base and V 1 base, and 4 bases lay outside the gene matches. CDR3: CASSLDGGLSYEQYF. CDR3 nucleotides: TGTGCCAGCAGCTTAGATGGGGGACTATCCTACGAGCAGTACTTC.

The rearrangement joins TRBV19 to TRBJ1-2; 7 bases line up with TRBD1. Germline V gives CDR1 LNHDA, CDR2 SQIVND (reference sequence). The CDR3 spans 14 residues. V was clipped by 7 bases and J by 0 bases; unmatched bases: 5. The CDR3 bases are TGTGCCAGTATCTCGGACAGGTCTAACTATGGCTACACCTTC. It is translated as CASISDRSNYGYTF.

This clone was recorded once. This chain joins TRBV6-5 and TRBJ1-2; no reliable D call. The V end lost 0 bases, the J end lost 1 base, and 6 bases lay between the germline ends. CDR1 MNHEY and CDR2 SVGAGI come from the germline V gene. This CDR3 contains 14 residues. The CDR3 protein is CASSYSEVNYGYTF. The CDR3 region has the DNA TGTGCCAGCAGTTACTCGGAAGTTAACTATGGCTACACCTTC.

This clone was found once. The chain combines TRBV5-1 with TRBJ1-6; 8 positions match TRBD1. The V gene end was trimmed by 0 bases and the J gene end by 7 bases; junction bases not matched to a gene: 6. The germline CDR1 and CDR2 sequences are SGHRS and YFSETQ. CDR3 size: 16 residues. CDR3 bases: TGCGCCAGCAGCTTGGGCTCAGGGGGCGCGAATTCACCCCTCCACTTT. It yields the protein CASSLGSGGANSPLHF. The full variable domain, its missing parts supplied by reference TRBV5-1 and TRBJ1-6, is KAGVTQTPRYLIKTRGQQVTLSCSPISGHRSVSWYQQTPGQGLQFLFEYFSETQRNKGNFPGRFSGRQFSNSRSEMNVSTLELGDSALYLCASSLGSGGANSPLHFGNGTRLTVT.

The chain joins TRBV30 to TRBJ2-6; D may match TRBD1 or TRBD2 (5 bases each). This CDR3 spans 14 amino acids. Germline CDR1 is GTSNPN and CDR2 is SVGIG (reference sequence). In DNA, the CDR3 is TGTGCACTCGGGGCCTCGGGGGGGGCCAACGTCCTGACTTTC. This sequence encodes CALGASGGANVLTF.

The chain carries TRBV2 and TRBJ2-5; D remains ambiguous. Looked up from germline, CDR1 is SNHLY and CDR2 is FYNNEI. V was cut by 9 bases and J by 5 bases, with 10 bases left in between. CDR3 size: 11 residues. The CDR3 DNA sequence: TGTGCCAGTGGAGCACGGGAGACCCAGTACTTC. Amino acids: CASGARETQYF.